Detailed here is one T cell receptor beta chain. This sample stems from a study of blood T cell repertoires in COVID-19. Across the whole study: T cells, B-cell-depleted T cells, or PBMCs supplied cDNA or gDNA.

The junction had 4 bases not matched to a gene; V was cut back by 3 bases and J by 2 bases. This CDR3 has 15 amino acids. The germline CDR1 and CDR2 sequences are SGHDT and YYEEEE. Assay used: immunoSEQ multiplex PCR; TCRdb lists only in-frame clones, some missing. The sample lists over 200,000 clones, more than 80% occurring once. Participants were aged about 18 to 100 years from approximately 23 US areas. The receptor comes from a man between 60 and 75 years old who had recovered from COVID-19. Sequences were obtained from PBMCs or T cells enriched from blood (not recorded which). The rearrangement links TRBV5-6 to TRBJ2-2; TRBD1 aligns across 7 bases. The CDR3, as DNA: TGTGCCAGCAGCTGGACAGGAACTAACACCGGGGAGCTGTTTTTT. Its protein product is CASSWTGTNTGELFF. Together with reference TRBV5-6 and TRBJ2-2, the CDR3 gives the full variable domain: DAGVTQSPTHLIKTRGQQVTLRCSPKSGHDTVSWYQQALGQGPQFIFQYYEEEERQRGNFPDRFSGHQFPNYSSELNVNALLLGDSALYLCASSWTGTNTGELFFGEGSRLTVL.